The source of this T cell receptor beta chain is a study of STAT5B mutations in CD4+ large granular lymphocyte leukemia (dated by TCRdb to the early 2020s). The study in broad terms: Among the healthy controls, the CDR3 'QG' motif was associated with a particular HLA allele. The study compared the TCRbeta repertoires of patients with CD4+ T-cell large granular lymphocyte leukemia against those of healthy blood donors. Flow cytometry on FACSCanto II or FACSVerse confirmed that purified fractions exceeded 95% purity among lymphocytes.

In the case of this clone: No antigen is known for it. Base quality data are lacking; no much larger clone is found one base away.

Study-wide findings and limitations: CD4-sorted patient repertoires appeared more clonal than healthy CD4+ repertoires, and this difference persisted after removing the putative leukemic clones. TRBV06-family usage was enriched among the top patient clones (8/27) compared with healthy controls (2/35). The data were not HLA-matched, and the relatively small sample size could explain the higher clonality seen in CD4+ compared with CD8+ T-LGLL. The main leukemic clonotypes were found to be private to each patient, although approximately 25% of the main leukemic clonotypes were detected at low frequency in the non-leukemic repertoires of other patients.

The healthy controls were 40 or so blood donors, and the buffy coats of these donors were supplied by the Finnish Red Cross blood service. All TCR-sequenced material derived from peripheral blood: patient blood samples and healthy donor buffy coats. Peripheral blood mononuclear cells were isolated by Ficoll-Hypaque gradient centrifugation. Magnetic purification was used to isolate CD4+ cells from the buffy coats of the healthy controls. Genomic DNA was extracted using the Gentra Puregene Cell and Tissue kit, and a Qubit 2.0 fluorometer was used to quantify it. The CDR3 spans 12 residues, from the cysteine through the phenylalanine. The kept DNA is CDR3 alone, 36 bases in frame from the first base. Sequences SGHVS (CDR1) and FQNEAQ (CDR2) are obtained from the germline V gene. V is reduced by 3 bases and J by 8 bases, leaving a spacing of 10 bases between them. The immunoSEQ assay at survey resolution was used to sequence TCRbeta rearrangements from genomic DNA. The source study handled its data this way. In the TCR sequencing data, the smallest productive clonotype frequency that could be detected was 2.59 x 10-5. Analyses included only productive TCRbeta rearrangements, meaning complete and in-frame sequences. Sample clonality was computed as Simpson clonality in the immunoSEQ Analyzer version 3.0. Clones were categorized by frequency as very rare, small, medium, large (1-20%) or hyperexpanded (>20%). Generation probabilities were estimated with OLGA 1.2.3, V-gene circos plots were generated with VDJtools, specificities were searched for in VDJdb, and CDR3 motifs were identified with GLIPH. TCRdb provides this immuneACCESS table in a form limited to in-frame rearrangements. Some clones are lacking; in checked studies, under half of them reflect an unresolved V gene, and why the rest are absent is not known. The DNA gave D and trimming, while V, J and clone size come from that table. This sample has 15,000 to 20,000 clones in its table, and approximately 84% of those were observed once. The ten top clones hold about 13% of the sample.

This sequence originates from a human donor in good health. The source material was CD4+ T cells from blood buffy coats. In this chain, TRBV7-8 is recombined with TRBJ1-1; a tentative D match to TRBD1 spans 5 bases. The DNA reads as follows: TGTGCCAGCAGCTTGGGGGGACTGGAAGCTTTCTTT. It is translated as CASSLGGLEAFF.